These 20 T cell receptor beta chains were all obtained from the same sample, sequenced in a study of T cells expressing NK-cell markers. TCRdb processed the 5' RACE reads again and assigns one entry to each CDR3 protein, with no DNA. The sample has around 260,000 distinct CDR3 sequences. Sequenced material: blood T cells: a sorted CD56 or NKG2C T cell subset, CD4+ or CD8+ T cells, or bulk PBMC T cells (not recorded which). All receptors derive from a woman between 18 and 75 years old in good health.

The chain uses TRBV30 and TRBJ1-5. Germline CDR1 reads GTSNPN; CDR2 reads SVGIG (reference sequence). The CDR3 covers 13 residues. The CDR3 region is CAWSSASNQPQHF.

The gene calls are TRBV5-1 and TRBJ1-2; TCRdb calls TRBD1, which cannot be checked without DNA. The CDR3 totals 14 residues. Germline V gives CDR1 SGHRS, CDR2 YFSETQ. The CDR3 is CASSLDGRGVGYTF.

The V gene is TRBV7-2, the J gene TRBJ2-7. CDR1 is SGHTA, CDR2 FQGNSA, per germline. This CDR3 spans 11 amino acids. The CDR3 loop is CASRTFYEQYF.

The CDR3 sequence: CAWSVLRLTDTQYF. The genes are TRBV30 and TRBJ2-3; TCRdb indicates TRBD2, and absent DNA this call remains unverified. Germline V gene sequence: CDR1 GTSNPN, CDR2 SVGIG (reference sequence). The CDR3 runs 14 residues.

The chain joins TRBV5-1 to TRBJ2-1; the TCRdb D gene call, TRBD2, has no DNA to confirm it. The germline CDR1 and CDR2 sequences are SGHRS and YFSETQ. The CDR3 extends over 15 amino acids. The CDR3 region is CASLIDIGGRSEQFF.

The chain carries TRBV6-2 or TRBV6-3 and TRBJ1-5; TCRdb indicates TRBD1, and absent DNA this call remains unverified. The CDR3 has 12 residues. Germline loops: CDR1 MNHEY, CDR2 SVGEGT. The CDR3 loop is CAARGQNQPQHF.

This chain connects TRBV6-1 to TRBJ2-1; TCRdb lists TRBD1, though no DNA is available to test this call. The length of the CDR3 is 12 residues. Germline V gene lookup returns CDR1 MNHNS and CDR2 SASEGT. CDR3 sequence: CATLTWGVEQFF.

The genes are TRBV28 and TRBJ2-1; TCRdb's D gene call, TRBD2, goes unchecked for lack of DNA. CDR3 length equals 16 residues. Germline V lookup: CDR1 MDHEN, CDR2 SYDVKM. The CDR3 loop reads CASSLRGYGYYNEQFF.

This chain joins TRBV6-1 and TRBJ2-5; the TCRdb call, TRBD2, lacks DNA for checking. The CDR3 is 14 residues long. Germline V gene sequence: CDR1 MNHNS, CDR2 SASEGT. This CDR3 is CASSRLRGRETQYF.

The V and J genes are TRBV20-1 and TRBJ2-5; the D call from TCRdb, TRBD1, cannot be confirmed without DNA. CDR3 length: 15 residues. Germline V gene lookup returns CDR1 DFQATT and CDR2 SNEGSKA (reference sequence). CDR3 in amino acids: CSARGWGAQKETQYF.

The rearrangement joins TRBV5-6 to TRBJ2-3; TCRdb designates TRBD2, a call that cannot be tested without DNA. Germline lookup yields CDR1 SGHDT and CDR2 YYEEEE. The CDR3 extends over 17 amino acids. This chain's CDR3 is CASSLVYAGGSRDTQYF.

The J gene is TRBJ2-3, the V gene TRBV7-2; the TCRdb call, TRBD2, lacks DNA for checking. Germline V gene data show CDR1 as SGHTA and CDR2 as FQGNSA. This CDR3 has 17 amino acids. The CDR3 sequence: CASSPPGLAGGSDTQYF.

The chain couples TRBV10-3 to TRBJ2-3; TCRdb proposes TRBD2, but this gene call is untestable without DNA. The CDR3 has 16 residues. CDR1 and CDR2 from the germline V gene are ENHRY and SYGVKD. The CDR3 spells CAIWIRTSAQKDTQYF.

The CDR3 here is CASSPGTVNTEAFF. The chain links TRBV7-2 to TRBJ1-1; TCRdb lists TRBD1, though no DNA is available to test this call. Germline values: CDR1 SGHTA, CDR2 FQGNSA. This CDR3 comprises 14 residues.

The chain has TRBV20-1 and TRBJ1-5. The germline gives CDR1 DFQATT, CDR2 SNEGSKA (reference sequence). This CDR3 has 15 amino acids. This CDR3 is CSASQDGRGNQPQHF.

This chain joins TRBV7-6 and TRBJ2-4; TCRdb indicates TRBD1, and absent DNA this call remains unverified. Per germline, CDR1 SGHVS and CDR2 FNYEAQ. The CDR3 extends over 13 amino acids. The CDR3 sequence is CASSLTGTNIQYF.

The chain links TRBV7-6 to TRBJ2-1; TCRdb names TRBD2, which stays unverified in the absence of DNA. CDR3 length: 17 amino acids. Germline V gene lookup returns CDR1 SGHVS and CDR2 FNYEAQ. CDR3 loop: CASSPRRAGVGYNEQFF.

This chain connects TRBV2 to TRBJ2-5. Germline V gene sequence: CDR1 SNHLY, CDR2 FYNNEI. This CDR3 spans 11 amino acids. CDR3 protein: CASSDQETQYF.

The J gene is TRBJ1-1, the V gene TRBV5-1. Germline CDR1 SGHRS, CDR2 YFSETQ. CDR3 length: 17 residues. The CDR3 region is CASSLAGRRGGNTEAFF.

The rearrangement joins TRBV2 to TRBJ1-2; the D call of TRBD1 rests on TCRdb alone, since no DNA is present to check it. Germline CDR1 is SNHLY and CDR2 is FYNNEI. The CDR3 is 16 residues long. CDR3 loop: CASSEEFGARIAGYTF.